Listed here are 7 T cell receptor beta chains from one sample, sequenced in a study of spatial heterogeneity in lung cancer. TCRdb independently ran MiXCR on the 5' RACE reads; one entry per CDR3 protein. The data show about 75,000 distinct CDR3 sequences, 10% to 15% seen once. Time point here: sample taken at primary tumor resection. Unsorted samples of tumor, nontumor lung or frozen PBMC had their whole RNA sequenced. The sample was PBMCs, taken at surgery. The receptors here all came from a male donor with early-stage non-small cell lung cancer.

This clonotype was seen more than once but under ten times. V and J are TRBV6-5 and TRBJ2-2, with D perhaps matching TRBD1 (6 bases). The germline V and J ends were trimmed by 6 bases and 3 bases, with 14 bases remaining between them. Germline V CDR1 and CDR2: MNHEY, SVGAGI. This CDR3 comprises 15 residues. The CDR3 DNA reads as TGTGCCAGCAGATCTGGACAGCTTTACACCGGGGAGCTGTTTTTT. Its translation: CASRSGQLYTGELFF.

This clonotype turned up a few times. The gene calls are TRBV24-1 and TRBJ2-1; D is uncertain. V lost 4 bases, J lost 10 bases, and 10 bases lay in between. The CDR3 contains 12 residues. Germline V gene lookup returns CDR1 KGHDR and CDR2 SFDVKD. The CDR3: CATSDVGREQFF. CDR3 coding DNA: TGTGCCACCAGTGACGTTGGCAGGGAGCAGTTCTTC.

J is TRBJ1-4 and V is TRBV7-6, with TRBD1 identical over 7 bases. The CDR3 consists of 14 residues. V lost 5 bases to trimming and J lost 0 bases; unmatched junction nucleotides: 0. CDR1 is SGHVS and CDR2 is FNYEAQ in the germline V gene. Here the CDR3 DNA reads TGTGCCAGCAGCGGGACAGCAACTAATGAAAAACTGTTTTTT. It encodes CASSGTATNEKLFF.

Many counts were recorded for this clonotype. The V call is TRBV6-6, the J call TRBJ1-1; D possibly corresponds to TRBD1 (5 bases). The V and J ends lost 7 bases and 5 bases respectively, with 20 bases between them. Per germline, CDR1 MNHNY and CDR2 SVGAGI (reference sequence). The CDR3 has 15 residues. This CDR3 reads CASTSAGDGLTEAFF. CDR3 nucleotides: TGTGCCAGCACCTCAGCGGGGGATGGTTTAACTGAAGCTTTCTTT.

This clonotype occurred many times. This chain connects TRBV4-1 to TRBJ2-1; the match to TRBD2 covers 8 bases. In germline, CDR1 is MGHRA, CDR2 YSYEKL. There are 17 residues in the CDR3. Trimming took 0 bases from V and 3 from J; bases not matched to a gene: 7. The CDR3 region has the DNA TGCGCCAGCAGCCAAGAAGGGGCGGGAGGAGGCTACAATGAGCAGTTCTTC. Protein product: CASSQEGAGGGYNEQFF.

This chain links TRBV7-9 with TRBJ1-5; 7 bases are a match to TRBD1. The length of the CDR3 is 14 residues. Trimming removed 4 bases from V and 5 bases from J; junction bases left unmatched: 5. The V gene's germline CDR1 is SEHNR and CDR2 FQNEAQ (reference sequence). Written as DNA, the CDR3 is TGTGCCAGCAGCTCAGGGGGAGGCTATCAGCCCCAGCATTTT. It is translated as CASSSGGGYQPQHF.

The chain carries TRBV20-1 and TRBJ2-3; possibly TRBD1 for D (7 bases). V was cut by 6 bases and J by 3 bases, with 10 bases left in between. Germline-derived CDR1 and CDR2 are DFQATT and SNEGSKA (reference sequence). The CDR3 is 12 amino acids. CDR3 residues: CSAQGRTDTQYF. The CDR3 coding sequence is TGCAGTGCACAGGGGAGGACAGATACGCAGTATTTT.